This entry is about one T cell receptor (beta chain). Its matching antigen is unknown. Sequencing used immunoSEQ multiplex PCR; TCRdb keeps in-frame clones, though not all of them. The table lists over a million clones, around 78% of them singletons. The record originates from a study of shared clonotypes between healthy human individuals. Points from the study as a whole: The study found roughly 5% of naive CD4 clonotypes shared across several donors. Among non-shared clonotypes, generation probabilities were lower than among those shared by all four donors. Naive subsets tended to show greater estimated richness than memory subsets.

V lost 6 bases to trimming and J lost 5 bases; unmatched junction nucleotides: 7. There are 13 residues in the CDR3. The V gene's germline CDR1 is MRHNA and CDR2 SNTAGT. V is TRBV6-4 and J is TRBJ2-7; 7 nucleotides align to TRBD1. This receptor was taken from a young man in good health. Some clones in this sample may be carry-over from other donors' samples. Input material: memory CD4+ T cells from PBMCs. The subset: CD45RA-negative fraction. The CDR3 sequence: CASSNRGAHEQYF. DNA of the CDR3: TGTGCCAGCAGCAACAGGGGAGCCCACGAGCAGTACTTC.